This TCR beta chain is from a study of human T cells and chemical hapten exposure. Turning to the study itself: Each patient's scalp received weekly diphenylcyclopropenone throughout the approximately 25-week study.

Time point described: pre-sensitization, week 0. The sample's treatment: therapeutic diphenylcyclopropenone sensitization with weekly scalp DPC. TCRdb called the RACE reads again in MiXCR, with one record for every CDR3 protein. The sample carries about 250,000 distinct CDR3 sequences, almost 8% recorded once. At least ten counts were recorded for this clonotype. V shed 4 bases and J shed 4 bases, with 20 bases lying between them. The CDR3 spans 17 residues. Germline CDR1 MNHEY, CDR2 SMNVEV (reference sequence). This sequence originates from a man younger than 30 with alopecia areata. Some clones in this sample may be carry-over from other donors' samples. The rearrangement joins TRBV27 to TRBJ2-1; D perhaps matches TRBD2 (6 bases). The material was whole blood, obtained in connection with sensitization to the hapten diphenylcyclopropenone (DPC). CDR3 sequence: CASSSPYSTGEYNEQFF. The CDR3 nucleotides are TGTGCCAGCAGTTCCCCTTACTCAACGGGGGAATACAATGAGCAGTTCTTC.